This TCR beta chain derives from a study of T cell responses to AZD1222 COVID-19 vaccine. Profiled with immunoSEQ multiplex PCR; TCRdb holds only in-frame clones, not every one. The sample yields about 56,000 clones, around 87% seen once. The input for sequencing was peripheral blood, taken on day 0 of AZD1222 vaccination. The sequence came from an adult in good health.

The CDR3: CASSERTGHQPQHF. CDR3 bases: TGTGCCAGCAGTGAAAGGACAGGGCATCAGCCCCAGCATTTT. The chain recombines TRBV6-1 with TRBJ1-5; TRBD1 matches 8 bases. The CDR3 length is 14 residues. The ends lost 2 bases at V and 5 bases at J; junction bases unmatched: 2. CDR1 and CDR2 (germline): MNHNS, SASEGT.